This T cell receptor (beta chain) was identified in a study of blood T cell repertoires in COVID-19. Looking at the study overall: The origin of the acute and convalescent COVID-19 samples was the United States, Italy and Spain. The cDNA or gDNA used as material had been derived from T cells, B-cell-depleted T cells, or PBMCs.

In its sample, this clone was seen once. Authors' processing steps: Nucleated cell number was recorded as an estimate derived from reference gene primer amplification. TCRdb keeps only in-frame clones here, not all; method: immunoSEQ multiplex PCR. V and J calls and clone size are given by that table; D and trimming were obtained from the DNA. The sample lists about 240,000 clones, about 93% seen once, with around 0.86% in the top ten. This receptor was taken from a man aged 30 to 39 with COVID-19, enrolled during active disease. The specimen sequenced was peripheral blood.

The CDR3 DNA sequence: TGCGCCAGCAGCGTACTAGCGGGGGGGAATACGCAGTATTTT. This gives the protein CASSVLAGGNTQYF. The chain employs TRBV4-1 and TRBJ2-3, with 13 bases identical to TRBD2. Germline V gene data show CDR1 as MGHRA and CDR2 as YSYEKL. The CDR3 contains 14 residues. Losses at the gene ends were 5 bases for V and 7 bases for J; bases not matched to a gene: 3.